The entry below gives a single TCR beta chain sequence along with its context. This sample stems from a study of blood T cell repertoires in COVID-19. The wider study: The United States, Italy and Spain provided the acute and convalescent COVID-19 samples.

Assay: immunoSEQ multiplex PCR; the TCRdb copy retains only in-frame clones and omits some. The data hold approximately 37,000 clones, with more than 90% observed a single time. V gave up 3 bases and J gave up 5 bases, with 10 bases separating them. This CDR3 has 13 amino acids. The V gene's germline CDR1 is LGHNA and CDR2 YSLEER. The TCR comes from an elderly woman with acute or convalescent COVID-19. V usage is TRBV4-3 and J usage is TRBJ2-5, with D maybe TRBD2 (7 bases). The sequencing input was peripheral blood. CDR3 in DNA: TGCGCCAGCAGCCAGGCGGGGGCGGAGACCCAGTACTTC. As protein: CASSQAGAETQYF.